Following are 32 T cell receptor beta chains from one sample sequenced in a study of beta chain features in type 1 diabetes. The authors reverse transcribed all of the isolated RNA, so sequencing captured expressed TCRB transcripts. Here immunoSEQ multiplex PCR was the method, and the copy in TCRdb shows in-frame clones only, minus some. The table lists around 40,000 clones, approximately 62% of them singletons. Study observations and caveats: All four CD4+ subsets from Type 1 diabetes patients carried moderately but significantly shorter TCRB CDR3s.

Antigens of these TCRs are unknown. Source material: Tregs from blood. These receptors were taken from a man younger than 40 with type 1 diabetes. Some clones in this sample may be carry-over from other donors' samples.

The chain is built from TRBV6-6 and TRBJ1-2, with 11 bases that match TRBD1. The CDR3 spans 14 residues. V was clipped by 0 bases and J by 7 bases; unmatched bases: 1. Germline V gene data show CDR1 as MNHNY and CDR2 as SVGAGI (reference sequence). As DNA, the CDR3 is TGTGCCAGCAGTTACTCCGGGACAGGGGGTGGCTACACCTTC. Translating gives CASSYSGTGGGYTF.

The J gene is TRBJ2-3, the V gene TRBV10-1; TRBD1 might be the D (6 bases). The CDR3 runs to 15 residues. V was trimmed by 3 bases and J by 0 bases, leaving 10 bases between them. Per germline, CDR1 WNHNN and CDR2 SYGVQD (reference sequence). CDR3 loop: CASSEGTQSTDTQYF. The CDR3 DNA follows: TGCGCCAGCAGTGAAGGGACACAGAGCACAGATACGCAGTATTTT.

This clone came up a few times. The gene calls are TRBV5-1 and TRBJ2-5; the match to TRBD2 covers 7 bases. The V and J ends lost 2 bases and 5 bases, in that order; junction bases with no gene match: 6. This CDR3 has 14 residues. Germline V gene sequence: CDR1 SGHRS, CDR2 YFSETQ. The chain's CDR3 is CASSLGLAAETQYF. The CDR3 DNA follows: TGCGCCAGCAGCTTAGGGCTAGCGGCGGAGACCCAGTACTTC. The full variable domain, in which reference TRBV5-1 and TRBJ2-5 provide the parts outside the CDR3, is KAGVTQTPRYLIKTRGQQVTLSCSPISGHRSVSWYQQTPGQGLQFLFEYFSETQRNKGNFPGRFSGRQFSNSRSEMNVSTLELGDSALYLCASSLGLAAETQYFGPGTRLLVL.

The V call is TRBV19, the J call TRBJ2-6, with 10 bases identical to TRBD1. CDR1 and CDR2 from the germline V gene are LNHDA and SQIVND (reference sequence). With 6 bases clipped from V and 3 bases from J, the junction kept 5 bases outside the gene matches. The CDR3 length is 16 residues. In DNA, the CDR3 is TGTGCCAGTAGCCGACAGGGGGCAGGTGGGGCCAACGTCCTGACTTTC. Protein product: CASSRQGAGGANVLTF. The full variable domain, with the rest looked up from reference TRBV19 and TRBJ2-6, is DGGITQSPKYLFRKEGQNVTLSCEQNLNHDAMYWYRQDPGQGLRLIYYSQIVNDFQKGDIAEGYSVSREKKESFPLTVTSAQKNPTAFYLCASSRQGAGGANVLTFGAGSRLTVL.

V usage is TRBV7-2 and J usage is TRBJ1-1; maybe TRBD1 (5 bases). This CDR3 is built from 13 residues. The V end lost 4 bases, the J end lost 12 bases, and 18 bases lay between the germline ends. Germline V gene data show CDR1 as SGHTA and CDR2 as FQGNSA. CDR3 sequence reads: CASSSGRGFQSFF. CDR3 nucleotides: TGTGCCAGCAGCTCCGGGAGGGGTTTCCAATCTTTCTTT.

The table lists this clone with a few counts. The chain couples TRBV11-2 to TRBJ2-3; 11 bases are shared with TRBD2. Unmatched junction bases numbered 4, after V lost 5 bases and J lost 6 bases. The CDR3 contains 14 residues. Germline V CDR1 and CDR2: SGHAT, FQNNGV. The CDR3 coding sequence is TGTGCCAGCAGCCTGGGACTAGCGGTGGATACGCAGTATTTT. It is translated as CASSLGLAVDTQYF.

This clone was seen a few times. CDR3 nucleotide sequence: TGTGCTAGTGGCCTAGGCGTGGGACAGGCGGGAAACACCATATATTTT. Amino acids: CASGLGVGQAGNTIYF. The chain carries TRBV12-5 and TRBJ1-3; 8 positions match TRBD1. V trimming: 6 bases; J trimming: 4 bases; junction bases outside the gene matches: 11. CDR1 and CDR2 from the germline V gene are LGHNT and FRNRAP. There are 16 residues in the CDR3. Together with reference TRBV12-5 and TRBJ1-3, the CDR3 gives the full variable domain: DARVTQTPRHKVTEMGQEVTMRCQPILGHNTVFWYRQTMMQGLELLAYFRNRAPLDDSGMPKDRFSAEMPDATLATLKIQPSEPRDSAVYFCASGLGVGQAGNTIYFGEGSWLTVV.

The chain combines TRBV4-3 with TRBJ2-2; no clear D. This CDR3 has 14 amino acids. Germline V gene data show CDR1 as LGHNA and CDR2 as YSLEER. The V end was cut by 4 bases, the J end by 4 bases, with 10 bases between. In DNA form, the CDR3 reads TGCGCCAGCAGCCCTGAAACGGGCACCGGGGAGCTGTTTTTT. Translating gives CASSPETGTGELFF.

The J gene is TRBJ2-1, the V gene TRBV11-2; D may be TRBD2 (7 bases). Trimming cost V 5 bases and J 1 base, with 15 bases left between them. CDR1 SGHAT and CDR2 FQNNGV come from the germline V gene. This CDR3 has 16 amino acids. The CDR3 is CASSPGGGGSYNEQFF. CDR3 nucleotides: TGTGCCAGCAGCCCTGGGGGCGGGGGTTCCTACAATGAGCAGTTCTTC.

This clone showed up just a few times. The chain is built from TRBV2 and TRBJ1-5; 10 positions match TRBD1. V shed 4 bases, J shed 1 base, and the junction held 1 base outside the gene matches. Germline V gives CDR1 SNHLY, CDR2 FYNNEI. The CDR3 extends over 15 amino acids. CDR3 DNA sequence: TGTGCCAGCAGTGGGACAGGGGGAAGCAATCAGCCCCAGCATTTT. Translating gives CASSGTGGSNQPQHF.

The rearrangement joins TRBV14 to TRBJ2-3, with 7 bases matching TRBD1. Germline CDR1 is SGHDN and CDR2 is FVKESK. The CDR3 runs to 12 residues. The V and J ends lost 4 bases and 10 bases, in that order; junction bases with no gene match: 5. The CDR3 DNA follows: TGTGCCAGCAGCCCCCAGGGGGTGTCGCAGTATTTT. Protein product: CASSPQGVSQYF.

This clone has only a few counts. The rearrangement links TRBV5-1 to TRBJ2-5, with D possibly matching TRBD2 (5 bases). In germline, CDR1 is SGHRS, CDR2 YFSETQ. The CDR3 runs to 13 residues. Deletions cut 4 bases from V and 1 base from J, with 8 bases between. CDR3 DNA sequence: TGCGCCAGCAGCCCGGACTCCCAAGAGACCCAGTACTTC. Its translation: CASSPDSQETQYF. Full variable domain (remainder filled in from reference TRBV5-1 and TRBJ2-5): KAGVTQTPRYLIKTRGQQVTLSCSPISGHRSVSWYQQTPGQGLQFLFEYFSETQRNKGNFPGRFSGRQFSNSRSEMNVSTLELGDSALYLCASSPDSQETQYFGPGTRLLVL.

CDR3 sequence reads: CASSLEWAMGNTIYF. CDR3 nucleotides: TGTGCCAGCAGCTTAGAGTGGGCAATGGGAAACACCATATATTTT. The chain links TRBV11-2 to TRBJ1-3; D gene uncertain. Per germline, CDR1 SGHAT and CDR2 FQNNGV. Trimming shortened V by 0 bases and J by 4 bases, and 10 bases separated the two germline ends. The CDR3 runs to 15 residues.

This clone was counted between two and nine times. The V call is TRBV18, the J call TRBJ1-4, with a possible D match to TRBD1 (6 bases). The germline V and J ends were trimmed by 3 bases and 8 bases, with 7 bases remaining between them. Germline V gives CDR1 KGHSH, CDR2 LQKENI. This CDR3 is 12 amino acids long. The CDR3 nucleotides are TGTGCCAGCTCACCTCAGGGGGAAAAACTGTTTTTT. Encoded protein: CASSPQGEKLFF.

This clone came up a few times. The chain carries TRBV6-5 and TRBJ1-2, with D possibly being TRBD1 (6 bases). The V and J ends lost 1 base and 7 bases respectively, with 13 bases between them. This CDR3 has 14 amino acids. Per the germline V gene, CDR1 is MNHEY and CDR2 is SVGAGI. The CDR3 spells CASSYFGRGIGYTF. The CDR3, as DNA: TGTGCCAGCAGTTACTTCGGCAGGGGCATTGGCTACACCTTC.

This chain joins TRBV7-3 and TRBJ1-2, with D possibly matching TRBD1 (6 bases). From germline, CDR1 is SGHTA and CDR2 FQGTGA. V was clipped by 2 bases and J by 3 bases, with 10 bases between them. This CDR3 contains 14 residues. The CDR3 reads CASSLVPGDYGYTF. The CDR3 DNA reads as TGTGCCAGCAGCTTAGTTCCAGGGGACTATGGCTACACCTTC.

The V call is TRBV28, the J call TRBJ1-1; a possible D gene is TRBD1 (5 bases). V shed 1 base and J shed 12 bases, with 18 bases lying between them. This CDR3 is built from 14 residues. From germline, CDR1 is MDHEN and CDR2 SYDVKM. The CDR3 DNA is TGTGCCAGCAGTTTATTTTCCGATAGGGGAGGGACTTTCTTT. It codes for CASSLFSDRGGTFF.

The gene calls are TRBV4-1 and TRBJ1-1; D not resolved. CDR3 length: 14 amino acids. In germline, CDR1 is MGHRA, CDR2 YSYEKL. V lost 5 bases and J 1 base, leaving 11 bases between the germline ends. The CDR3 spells CASSGPLRNTEAFF. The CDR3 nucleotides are TGCGCCAGCAGCGGTCCCCTAAGGAACACTGAAGCTTTCTTT.

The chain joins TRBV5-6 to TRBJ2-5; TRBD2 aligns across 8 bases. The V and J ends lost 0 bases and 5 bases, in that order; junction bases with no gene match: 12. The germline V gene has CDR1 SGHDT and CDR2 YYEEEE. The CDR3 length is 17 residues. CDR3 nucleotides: TGTGCCAGCAGCTTGGAGAGGGCGGGGGGCCGATGGGAGACCCAGTACTTC. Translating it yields CASSLERAGGRWETQYF.

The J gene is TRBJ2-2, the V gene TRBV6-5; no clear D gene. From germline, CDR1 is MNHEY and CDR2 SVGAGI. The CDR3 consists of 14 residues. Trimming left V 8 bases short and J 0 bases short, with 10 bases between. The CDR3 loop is CASGNPSNTGELFF. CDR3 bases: TGTGCCAGCGGCAACCCTTCGAACACCGGGGAGCTGTTTTTT.

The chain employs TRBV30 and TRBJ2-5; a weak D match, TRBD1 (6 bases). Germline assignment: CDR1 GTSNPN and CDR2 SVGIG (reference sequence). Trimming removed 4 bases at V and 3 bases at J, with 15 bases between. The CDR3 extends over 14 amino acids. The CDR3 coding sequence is TGTGCCTGGAATCCTCAGGGGTACAAAGAGACCCAGTACTTC. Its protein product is CAWNPQGYKETQYF.

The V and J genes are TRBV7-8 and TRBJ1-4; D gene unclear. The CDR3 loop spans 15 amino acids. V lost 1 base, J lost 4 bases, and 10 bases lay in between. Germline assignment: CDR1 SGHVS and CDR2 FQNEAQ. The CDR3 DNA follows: TGTGCCAGCAGCTTAGTAGCGGGGTTTAATGAAAAACTGTTTTTT. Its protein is CASSLVAGFNEKLFF.

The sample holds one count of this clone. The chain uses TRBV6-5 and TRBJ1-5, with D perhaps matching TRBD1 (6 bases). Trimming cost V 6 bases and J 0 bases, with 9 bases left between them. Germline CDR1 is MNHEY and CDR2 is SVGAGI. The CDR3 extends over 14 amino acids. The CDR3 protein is CASRTGYSNQPQHF. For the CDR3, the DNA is TGTGCCAGCAGAACAGGGTATAGCAATCAGCCCCAGCATTTT.

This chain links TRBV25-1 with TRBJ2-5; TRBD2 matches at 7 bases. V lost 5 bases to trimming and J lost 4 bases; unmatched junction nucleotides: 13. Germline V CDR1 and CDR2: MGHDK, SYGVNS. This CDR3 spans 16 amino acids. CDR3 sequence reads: CASSPGWGGGGETQYF. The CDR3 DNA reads TGTGCCAGCAGTCCCGGGTGGGGGGGAGGAGGAGAGACCCAGTACTTC.

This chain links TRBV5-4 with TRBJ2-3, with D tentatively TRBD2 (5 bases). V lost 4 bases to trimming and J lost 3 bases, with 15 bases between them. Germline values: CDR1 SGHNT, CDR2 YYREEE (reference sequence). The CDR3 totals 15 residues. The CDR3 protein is CASSPSGGRTDTQYF. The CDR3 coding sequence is TGTGCCAGCAGCCCCTCGGGTGGGAGAACAGATACGCAGTATTTT.

CDR3 sequence reads: CASSAGTSGGAWETQYF. The CDR3 nucleotides are TGTGCCAGCAGCGCCGGGACTAGCGGGGGGGCCTGGGAGACCCAGTACTTC. The rearrangement links TRBV7-9 to TRBJ2-5; the match to TRBD2 covers 16 bases. V was pared by 5 bases and J by 5 bases, with 8 bases of the junction left unmatched. CDR1 and CDR2 (germline): SEHNR, FQNEAQ (reference sequence). This CDR3 contains 17 residues.

The CDR3 bases are TGCGCCAGCAGCTCACCAGGGGGCTCGGACACCGGGGAGCTGTTTTTT. It encodes CASSSPGGSDTGELFF. The chain is built from TRBV5-1 and TRBJ2-2, with 8 bases aligning to TRBD1. The CDR3 spans 16 residues. V shed 3 bases and J 3 bases; nucleotides not matched to a gene: 7. The germline V gene has CDR1 SGHRS and CDR2 YFSETQ.

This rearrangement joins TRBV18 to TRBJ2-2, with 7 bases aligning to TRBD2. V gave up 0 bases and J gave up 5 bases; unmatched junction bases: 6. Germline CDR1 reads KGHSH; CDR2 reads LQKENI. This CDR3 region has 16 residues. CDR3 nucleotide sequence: TGTGCCAGCTCACCACCCGGCAAGGGAGGGACCGGGGAGCTGTTTTTT. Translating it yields CASSPPGKGGTGELFF.

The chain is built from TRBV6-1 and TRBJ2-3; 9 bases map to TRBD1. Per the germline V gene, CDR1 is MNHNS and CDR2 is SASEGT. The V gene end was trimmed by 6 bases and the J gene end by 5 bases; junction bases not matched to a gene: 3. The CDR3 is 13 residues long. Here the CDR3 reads CASRGQGRDTQYF. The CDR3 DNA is TGTGCCAGCAGAGGACAGGGGAGAGATACGCAGTATTTT.

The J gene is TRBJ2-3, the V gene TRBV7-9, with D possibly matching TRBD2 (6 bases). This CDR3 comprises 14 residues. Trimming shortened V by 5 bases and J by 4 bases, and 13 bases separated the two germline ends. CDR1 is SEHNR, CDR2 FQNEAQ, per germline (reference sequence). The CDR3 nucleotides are TGTGCCAGCAGCATGGACTACGGGGCAGATACGCAGTATTTT. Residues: CASSMDYGADTQYF.

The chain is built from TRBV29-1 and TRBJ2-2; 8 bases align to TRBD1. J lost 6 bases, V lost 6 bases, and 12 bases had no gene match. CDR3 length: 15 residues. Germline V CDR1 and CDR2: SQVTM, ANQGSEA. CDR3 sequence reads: CSVESRTGLAGELFF. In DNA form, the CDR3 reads TGCAGCGTCGAATCTAGGACAGGGTTGGCCGGGGAGCTGTTTTTT.

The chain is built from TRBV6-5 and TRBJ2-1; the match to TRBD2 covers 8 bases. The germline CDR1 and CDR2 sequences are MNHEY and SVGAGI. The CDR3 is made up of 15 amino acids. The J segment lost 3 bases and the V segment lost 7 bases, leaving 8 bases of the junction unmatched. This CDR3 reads CASTPGLGSYNEQFF. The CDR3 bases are TGTGCCAGCACCCCGGGACTAGGTAGCTACAATGAGCAGTTCTTC.